These 12 T cell receptor beta chains originate from one sample sequenced in a study of healthy donors' naive CD4 and CD8 T cells. Each TCR library used roughly 510 ng of total RNA and a linear amplification protocol. TCRdb re-derived calls from the reads in MiXCR, one entry per CDR3 protein. There are approximately 200,000 distinct CDR3 sequences in the sample; 65% to 80% occur only once, and 2% to 2.5% lies in the top ten. The sequenced sample consisted of naive CD4+ and CD8+ T cells sorted from blood, pooled from several donors. These receptors were obtained from a pool of human donors in good health; the sample pools cells from several healthy donors.

The chain combines TRBV13 with TRBJ2-1; the match to TRBD2 covers 11 bases. The CDR3 sequence is 18 residues long. After removal of 4 bases from V and 8 bases from J, the junction contained 16 bases not matched to a gene. Germline CDR1 is PRHDT and CDR2 is FYEKMQ (reference sequence). In DNA form, the CDR3 reads TGTGCCAGCAGCTCTAGCAGAATAGCGGGGGGGCCCTGGTATGAGCAGTTCTTC. Translated, it gives CASSSSRIAGGPWYEQFF.

J is TRBJ2-7 and V is TRBV29-1; possibly TRBD1 for D (5 bases). CDR1 SQVTM and CDR2 ANQGSEA come from the germline V gene. The CDR3 is 12 residues long. V lost 7 bases, J lost 2 bases, and 12 bases lay in between. For the CDR3, the DNA is TGCAGCGGTCGGCAGGGCCCCTACGAGCAGTACTTC. This encodes CSGRQGPYEQYF.

This clonotype was observed a few times. The chain has TRBV29-1 and TRBJ2-3; no clear D. CDR3 length equals 13 residues. CDR1 and CDR2 from the germline V gene are SQVTM and ANQGSEA. Trimming took 3 bases from V and 0 from J, leaving 7 bases between them. CDR3 nucleotides: TGCAGCGTTGATGGGGTGAGCACAGATACGCAGTATTTT. It encodes CSVDGVSTDTQYF.

The chain couples TRBV2 to TRBJ2-1; 9 positions agree with TRBD2. The V gene's germline CDR1 is SNHLY and CDR2 FYNNEI. This CDR3 has 17 amino acids. V dropped 4 bases and J dropped 2; count of bases not matched to a gene: 9. The chain's CDR3 is CASSGPLGGRAYNEQFF. The DNA for the CDR3 is TGTGCCAGCAGTGGACCCTTGGGCGGGAGGGCCTACAATGAGCAGTTCTTC.

The rearrangement links TRBV29-1 to TRBJ1-2; D unresolved. This CDR3 has 13 residues. Trimming shortened V by 0 bases and J by 2 bases, and 7 bases separated the two germline ends. Germline V gene lookup returns CDR1 SQVTM and CDR2 ANQGSEA. DNA of the CDR3: TGCAGCGTTGAAGATAAACAGAACTATGGCTACACCTTC. Amino acid sequence: CSVEDKQNYGYTF.

On this clonotype: The junction shows a germline mismatch at one end, possibly a read error. The rearrangement joins TRBV27 to TRBJ2-7, with D uncertain. Germline V CDR1 and CDR2: MNHEY, SMNVEV (reference sequence). The CDR3 loop spans 13 amino acids. The CDR3 coding sequence is TGTGCCAACAGTTTACAGACCTCCTACGAGCAGTACTTC. Its translation is CANSLQTSYEQYF.

The chain is built from TRBV29-1 and TRBJ2-3; D ambiguous. This CDR3 is built from 13 residues. With 6 bases removed from V and 8 bases from J, the gap between germline ends came to 18 bases. The germline gives CDR1 SQVTM, CDR2 ANQGSEA. CDR3 bases: TGCAGCGTCAGGCCAATCAGTAAAGTTACGCAGTATTTT. Protein sequence: CSVRPISKVTQYF.

This clonotype was observed a single time. The V and J genes are TRBV30 and TRBJ1-5, with a possible D match to TRBD1 (6 bases). From germline, CDR1 is GTSNPN and CDR2 SVGIG (reference sequence). Trimming stripped 2 bases from V and 6 bases from J, with 20 bases between. The CDR3 has 16 residues. DNA for the CDR3: TGTGCCTGGAGTCCATCCCCCAGGGGAGGGGGTCAGCCCCAGCATTTT. Its translation is CAWSPSPRGGGQPQHF.

This chain joins TRBV29-1 and TRBJ2-7; D remains unclear. Between the trimmed V and J ends, which lost 3 bases and 0 bases, there was a span of 6 bases. CDR3 length equals 12 residues. Germline loops: CDR1 SQVTM, CDR2 ANQGSEA. CDR3 coding DNA: TGCAGCGTTGATATTTCCTCCTACGAGCAGTACTTC. Amino acids: CSVDISSYEQYF.

CDR3 DNA sequence: TGTGCCAGTAGTACCCTGACCCAAGAGACCCAGTACTTC. Amino acid sequence: CASSTLTQETQYF. V is TRBV19 and J is TRBJ2-5; D uncertain. Deletions cut 4 bases from V and 1 base from J, with 7 bases between. There are 13 residues in the CDR3. Germline-derived CDR1 and CDR2 are LNHDA and SQIVND (reference sequence). The whole variable domain, filled in from reference TRBV19 and TRBJ2-5, reads DGGITQSPKYLFRKEGQNVTLSCEQNLNHDAMYWYRQDPGQGLRLIYYSQIVNDFQKGDIAEGYSVSREKKESFPLTVTSAQKNPTAFYLCASSTLTQETQYFGPGTRLLVL.

V is TRBV29-1 and J is TRBJ2-5; D ambiguous. The CDR3 sequence is 10 residues long. In germline, CDR1 is SQVTM, CDR2 ANQGSEA. With 7 bases removed from V and 3 bases from J, the gap between germline ends came to 6 bases. Written as DNA, the CDR3 is TGCAGCGCCACAGAAGAGACCCAGTACTTC. It codes for CSATEETQYF.

This chain uses TRBV29-1 with TRBJ2-6, with D uncertain. V shed 4 bases and J shed 0 bases, with 16 bases lying between them. The germline gives CDR1 SQVTM, CDR2 ANQGSEA. The length of the CDR3 is 17 residues. CDR3 in amino acids: CSVVERSRNSGANVLTF. In nucleotides, the CDR3 is TGCAGCGTTGTAGAGAGGTCACGGAACTCTGGGGCCAACGTCCTGACTTTC.